A selection of T cell receptor beta chains follows, all from one sample in a study of T-cell memory formation after mild COVID-19. A single record per CDR3 protein comes from TCRdb applying MiXCR to the 5' RACE reads. The table includes 98,000 or so distinct CDR3 sequences, roughly a sixth detected once. Sequenced material: PBMCs or a T cell subset sorted from them (not recorded which). These receptors were obtained from a man younger than 35 who had mild COVID-19 (a few samples of this study predate the infection). Cell type and time point are not known. The CDR3 runs from the conserved cysteine through the conserved F or W. The order of the fields is J gene, V gene, CDR3 protein.

TRBJ1-4	TRBV4-3	CASSQSDRANEKLFF
TRBJ2-7	TRBV10-3	CAISRDGYEQYF
TRBJ2-3	TRBV15	CATSRGGRLNSDTQYF
TRBJ1-1	TRBV7-9	CASSLRVSNTEAFF
TRBJ2-1	TRBV20-1	CSASPGTGEQFF
TRBJ1-2	TRBV29-1	CSVDGWGAKDGYTF
TRBJ1-5	TRBV5-1	CASSPTGSRQPQHF
TRBJ2-2	TRBV28	CASTVPNTGELFF
TRBJ2-5	TRBV12-3/TRBV12-4	CATSGSRTQYF
TRBJ2-7	TRBV5-6	CASSVKGQAYEQYF
TRBJ2-2	TRBV20-1	CSARDPVYNTGELFF
TRBJ2-7	TRBV4-3	CASSQEGGTKQYF
TRBJ1-5	TRBV7-2	CASRLTGGNQPQHF
TRBJ1-1	TRBV7-8	CASSLGAVLNTEAFF
TRBJ1-5	TRBV28	CASSSDRVGQPQHF
TRBJ2-3	TRBV5-6	CASSFLLGTQYF
TRBJ1-4	TRBV20-1	CSALRQTNEKLFF
TRBJ2-1	TRBV3-1	CASSQGLAGGYNEQFF
TRBJ2-7	TRBV9	CASSVAGTSGAMYEQYF
TRBJ2-5	TRBV11-3	CASSSAGVEETQYF
TRBJ2-1	TRBV6-5	CASSYWAGGPYNEQFF
TRBJ1-3	TRBV20-1	CSASSSGGADTIYF
TRBJ1-1	TRBV20-1	CSTGGNTEAFF
TRBJ1-3	TRBV7-2	CASSLVPSSGNTIYF
TRBJ2-1	TRBV9	CASSVSGTTEQFF
TRBJ2-5	TRBV7-8	CASSLAGTSRWTQYF
TRBJ1-3	TRBV5-1	CASSFEGNTIYF
TRBJ1-5	TRBV12-3/TRBV12-4	CASSPVGGANQPQHF
TRBJ1-5	TRBV25-1	CASRTGAEGSQPQHF
TRBJ2-5	TRBV5-6	CASSRAGAPETQYF
TRBJ1-1	TRBV5-4	CASSLLLVNTEAFF
TRBJ2-1	TRBV7-3	CASSPGGGGFYEQFF
TRBJ2-5	TRBV10-3	CAIRGLDGETQYF
TRBJ2-1	TRBV4-1	CASSRGASGSYNEQFF
TRBJ1-3	TRBV10-2	CASYSSGLGNTIYF
TRBJ2-1	TRBV9	CASSTQGSGYNEQFF
TRBJ1-2	TRBV5-1	CASSLEQNYGYTF
TRBJ1-2	TRBV6-6	CASSSTGGSIYGYTF
TRBJ2-7	TRBV4-3	CASSRRQGGGYEQYF
TRBJ1-2	TRBV20-1	CSVPEGGSRRGYTF
TRBJ2-5	TRBV7-8	CASSLARAGTQYF
TRBJ2-5	TRBV20-1	CSAPYRSRGETQYF
TRBJ2-3	TRBV4-2	CASSQGSWTDTQYF
TRBJ2-7	TRBV5-1	CASGRQGTYEQYF
TRBJ1-5	TRBV12-3/TRBV12-4	CASSLRRGQPQHF
TRBJ2-3	TRBV5-1	CASSRLAGSLDTQYF
TRBJ2-1	TRBV5-1	CASSPTSLRPEQFF
TRBJ2-2	TRBV7-2	CASSFLANTGELFF
TRBJ2-3	TRBV24-1	CATGGRSSPLTQYF
TRBJ1-3	TRBV7-2	CASSQGGNTIYF
TRBJ2-5	TRBV2	CASSPRIETQYF
TRBJ2-3	TRBV5-1	CASSPTGTGADTQYF
TRBJ2-1	TRBV11-3	CASSSGGGPYNEQFF
TRBJ2-3	TRBV7-2	CASSSKRGGPDTQYF